This T cell receptor beta chain derives from a study of T cell changes during pregnancy in multiple sclerosis. TCRdb's copy holds only in-frame clones and misses some; the assay was immunoSEQ multiplex PCR. Of more than 65,000 clones in the sample, approximately 92% were seen once. Germline V gives CDR1 MNHNS, CDR2 SASEGT. This CDR3 is built from 13 residues. Trimming removed 2 bases at V and 5 bases at J, with 9 bases between. The chain joins TRBV6-1 to TRBJ2-5; D unclear. This clonotype was obtained from a female donor with multiple sclerosis, enrolled in a pregnancy study. This sample comprised CD4+ T cells from peripheral blood mononuclear cells, obtained before pregnancy. The CDR3 nucleotides read TGTGCCAGCAGTGAATCGGGTAGGGAGACCCAGTACTTC. Translating gives CASSESGRETQYF.